Sequencing of this TCR beta chain was carried out in a study of T cell clonality in common variable immunodeficiency. General study points: CVID patient heterogeneity limited repertoire-clinical complication correlations. CVID subjects shared fewer TCRbeta clones than healthy controls did. Fewer deletions and N-nucleotide insertions were reportedly seen in common variable immunodeficiency TCR beta sequences.

This clone was counted many times. The antigen remains undetermined. The read finishes 3 residues shy of the CDR3 end, and the germline J gene is used to complete it. There are 15 residues in the CDR3. Germline V CDR1 and CDR2: LNHDA, SQIVND (reference sequence). After removal of 7 bases from V and 1 base from J, the junction contained 9 bases not matched to a gene. Only in-frame clones appear in the TCRdb table, and some are missing; sequencing was by immunoSEQ multiplex PCR. The sample shows about 47,000 clones, none of them appearing just once. Sequencing was carried out using peripheral blood mononuclear cells. This TCR came from a person aged 18 to 70 in good health. The V call is TRBV19, the J call TRBJ1-1, with 7 bases lining up with TRBD1. Partial CDR3 DNA: TGTGCCAGTAATCTGATGGCAGGGGGGAACACTGAA. This gives the protein CASNLMAGGNTE. The entire CDR3 is CASNLMAGGNTEAFF.